Detailed here is one T cell receptor (beta chain). Stated treatment: oral pan-JAK inhibitor, 5-10 mg twice daily. Extraction and reverse transcription of RNA yielded cDNA as the sequencing template. The method was immunoSEQ multiplex PCR; TCRdb's version includes in-frame clones alone and lacks a portion of them. The table lists 150,000 to 250,000 clones, about three fifths of them singletons. The data were obtained in a study of CD8+ T cells in alopecia areata. CDR1 and CDR2 from the germline V gene are GTSNPN and SVGIG (reference sequence). The CDR3 spans 16 residues. Trimming shortened V by 2 bases and J by 2 bases, and 16 bases separated the two germline ends.

The V call is TRBV30, the J call TRBJ1-5; D gene ambiguous. The sequence was obtained from a human donor with alopecia areata. Sequencing used CD4+ T cells sorted from blood, obtained at week 4, from a patient treated with tofacitinib. The CDR3 nucleotides read TGTGCCTGGAGTTCCGACCCCGTAGTGGGCAATCAGCCCCAGCATTTT. Protein product: CAWSSDPVVGNQPQHF.